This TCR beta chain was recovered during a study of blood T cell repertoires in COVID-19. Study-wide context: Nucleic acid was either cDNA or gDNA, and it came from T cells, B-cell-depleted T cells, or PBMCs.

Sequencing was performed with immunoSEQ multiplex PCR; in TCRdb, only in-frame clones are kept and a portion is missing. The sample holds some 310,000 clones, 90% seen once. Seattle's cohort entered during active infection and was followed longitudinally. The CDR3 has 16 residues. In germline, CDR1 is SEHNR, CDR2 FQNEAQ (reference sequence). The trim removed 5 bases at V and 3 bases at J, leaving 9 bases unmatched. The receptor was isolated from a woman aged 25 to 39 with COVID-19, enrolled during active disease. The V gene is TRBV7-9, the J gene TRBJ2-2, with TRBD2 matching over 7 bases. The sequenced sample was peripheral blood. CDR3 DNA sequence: TGTGCCAGCAGCCGTTTTAGGGGAGGGTACACCGGGGAGCTGTTTTTT. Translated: CASSRFRGGYTGELFF.